This is a list of T cell receptor beta chains from one sample in a study of response to subunit inactivated influenza vaccine. In TCRdb, the RT-PCR reads were re-called with MiXCR into one record per CDR3 protein. The sample lists hundreds of thousands of distinct CDR3 sequences, roughly 25% occurring once. The input for sequencing was CD4+ T cells sorted from PBMCs, taken 5 days after vaccination. The receptors originated from a man aged 45-60 years who received an inactivated influenza vaccine. Both conserved end residues are part of each CDR3. Fields, in order: clone size, J gene, V gene, D gene, CDR3 protein, CDR3 DNA. D genes are given only for firm matches. Clone size is given for some rows only: seen once, a few or many times, or a class if the clone is expanded.

many | TRBJ2-2 | TRBV24-1 | - | CATSDTRQTGELFF | TGTGCCACCAGTGATACAAGACAGACCGGGGAGCTGTTTTTT
few | TRBJ2-5 | TRBV6-2/TRBV6-3 | - | CASRPDRVQETQYF | TGTGCCAGCAGGCCCGACAGAGTTCAAGAGACCCAGTACTTC
- | TRBJ1-2 | TRBV20-1 | - | CSAREEYYGYTF | TGCAGTGCTAGGGAGGAGTACTATGGCTACACCTTC
- | TRBJ2-1 | TRBV6-4 | - | CASSDSKDVRSYNEQFF | TGTGCCAGCAGTGACTCGAAGGACGTCCGCTCCTACAATGAGCAGTTCTTC
- | TRBJ2-1 | TRBV7-2 | - | CASSAVNEQFF | TGTGCCAGCAGCGCGGTCAATGAGCAATTCTTC
- | TRBJ2-5 | TRBV20-1 | - | CSARRGNQETQYF | TGCAGTGCAAGGAGGGGGAATCAAGAGACCCAGTACTTC
few | TRBJ2-1 | TRBV9 | - | CASSVGVGGGSSYNEQFF | TGTGCCAGCAGCGTAGGGGTAGGGGGGGGAAGCTCCTACAATGAGCAGTTCTTC
few | TRBJ2-5 | TRBV10-3 | - | CAISEGREATQYF | TGTGCCATCAGTGAGGGCAGGGAGGCGACCCAGTACTTC
- | TRBJ1-2 | TRBV5-1 | TRBD1 | CASSSHATRDRGLFGYTF | TGCGCCAGCAGCTCCCACGCAACCCGAGACAGGGGGCTCTTTGGCTACACCTTC
- | TRBJ2-5 | TRBV7-2 | TRBD1 | CASSQRQGDGKTQYF | TGTGCCAGCAGCCAGAGACAGGGAGACGGGAAGACCCAGTACTTC
few | TRBJ2-7 | TRBV5-4 | TRBD1 | CASSFGQGAWEQYF | TGTGCCAGCAGCTTTGGACAGGGCGCCTGGGAGCAGTACTTC
many | TRBJ1-4 | TRBV5-5 | TRBD1 | CASSLPGQGGEKLFF | TGTGCCAGCAGCCTACCGGGACAGGGTGGTGAAAAACTGTTTTTT
- | TRBJ2-1 | TRBV10-3 | TRBD2 | CAISGLAANEQFF | TGTGCCATCAGTGGTCTAGCGGCCAATGAGCAGTTCTTC
- | TRBJ1-2 | TRBV29-1 | - | CSVEVQGTNYGYTF | TGCAGCGTTGAAGTGCAGGGAACTAACTATGGCTACACCTTC
- | TRBJ2-7 | TRBV7-9 | - | CASSTGNPREQYF | TGTGCCAGCAGCACGGGAAATCCGCGGGAGCAGTACTTC
- | TRBJ2-7 | TRBV4-1 | - | CASPKSDKLYEQYF | TGCGCCAGCCCTAAGTCGGACAAACTCTACGAGCAGTACTTC
- | TRBJ2-1 | TRBV11-2 | - | CASSSNYDNEQFF | TGTGCCAGCAGCTCAAACTACGACAATGAGCAGTTCTTC
few | TRBJ2-1 | TRBV27 | - | CASSLGGLPGEQFF | TGTGCCAGCAGTTTAGGGGGACTCCCGGGTGAGCAGTTCTTC
few | TRBJ2-7 | TRBV4-3 | - | CASSQEWAGTIYEQYF | TGCGCCAGCAGCCAAGAATGGGCCGGGACAATCTACGAGCAGTACTTC
- | TRBJ2-1 | TRBV12-3/TRBV12-4 | - | CAVQGMEYNEQFF | TGTGCCGTGCAGGGGATGGAGTACAATGAGCAGTTCTTC
- | TRBJ2-2 | TRBV11-1 | TRBD1 | CASSLVLGRGPNTGELFF | TGTGCCAGCAGCTTAGTGTTGGGCAGGGGGCCTAACACCGGGGAGCTGTTTTTT
- | TRBJ2-2 | TRBV4-3 | - | CASSPGSWGDTGELFF | TGCGCCAGCAGCCCAGGGAGCTGGGGGGACACCGGGGAGCTGTTTTTT
few | TRBJ1-1 | TRBV12-3/TRBV12-4 | - | CASSVPNTEAFF | TGTGCCAGCAGTGTACCGAACACTGAAGCTTTCTTT
many | TRBJ2-3 | TRBV20-1 | - | CSATPPQGGTQYF | TGCAGTGCGACACCTCCCCAGGGGGGTACGCAGTATTTT
- | TRBJ2-7 | TRBV6-5 | TRBD2 | CASSYSGAGGTYEQYF | TGTGCCAGCAGTTACTCTGGCGCGGGAGGAACCTACGAGCAGTACTTC
- | TRBJ1-2 | TRBV6-2/TRBV6-3 | TRBD1 | CASRTWAGGHGYTF | TGTGCCAGCAGAACCTGGGCAGGGGGGCATGGCTACACCTTC
few | TRBJ2-7 | TRBV7-2 | - | CASSLARKSLANHYEQYF | TGTGCCAGCAGCTTAGCGAGGAAGAGTCTAGCGAACCACTACGAGCAGTACTTC
- | TRBJ2-5 | TRBV4-2 | - | CASSRDLIMGETQYF | TGTGCCAGCAGCCGAGATTTGATCATGGGGGAGACCCAGTACTTC
- | TRBJ1-1 | TRBV5-5 | TRBD1 | CASSNRQGGATEAFF | TGTGCCAGCAGTAACCGACAAGGGGGCGCGACTGAAGCTTTCTTT
once | TRBJ2-3 | TRBV18 | TRBD1 | CASSPRDRVDTQYF | TGTGCCAGCTCACCACGGGACAGGGTGGATACGCAGTATTTT
few | TRBJ2-7 | TRBV6-2/TRBV6-3 | - | CASNSPISYEQYF | TGTGCCAGCAACAGTCCTATCTCCTACGAGCAGTACTTC
few | TRBJ2-1 | TRBV4-2 | - | CASSQVGWRALNEQFF | TGTGCCAGCAGCCAAGTTGGCTGGAGGGCCCTCAATGAGCAGTTCTTC
- | TRBJ2-7 | TRBV6-5 | TRBD2 | CASSYPHHPAGGANEQYF | TGTGCCAGCAGTTACCCTCACCATCCTGCGGGAGGGGCAAACGAGCAGTACTTC
few | TRBJ2-5 | TRBV20-1 | - | CSPTSNQETQYF | TGCAGTCCCACATCCAACCAAGAGACCCAGTACTTC
many | TRBJ1-1 | TRBV7-2 | - | CASSPYMNTEAFF | TGTGCCAGCAGCCCATATATGAACACTGAAGCTTTCTTT
- | TRBJ1-2 | TRBV11-2 | TRBD1 | CASSPQGEFNYGYTF | TGTGCCAGCAGCCCACAGGGGGAATTTAACTATGGCTACACCTTC
few | TRBJ2-5 | TRBV18 | - | CASSPPAGETQYF | TGTGCCAGCTCACCACCGGCCGGGGAGACCCAGTACTTC
- | TRBJ2-7 | TRBV6-2/TRBV6-3 | - | CASLRLAPYEQYF | TGTGCCAGCCTTCGGCTAGCCCCCTACGAGCAGTACTTC